A selection of T cell receptor beta chains follows, all from one sample in a study of tumor-infiltrating lymphocytes in primary liver carcinoma. Each CDR3 protein is one row after TCRdb ran MiXCR on the multiplex PCR reads. The repertoire holds about 190,000 distinct CDR3 sequences, about 85% seen once, with 15% to 20% in the top ten. Material for sequencing was tumor tissue from primary liver carcinoma. The receptors were gathered from a man aged 35-49 years with primary liver carcinoma and hepatitis B virus infection. CDR3s include the opening cysteine and the closing phenylalanine or tryptophan. Each record gives: clone size, J gene, D gene, V gene, CDR3 DNA, CDR3 protein. The D gene is left open where the match is weak. Expanded clones get a size class; other rows say once, few or many, or leave the size out.

clone_size: NA
j_call: TRBJ2-3
d_call: NA
v_call: TRBV29-1
cdr3_nt: TGCAGCCTTTCCGGGATAGGGGCGTCATATACGCAGTATTTT
cdr3_aa: CSLSGIGASYTQYF

clone_size: once
j_call: TRBJ2-3
d_call: NA
v_call: TRBV11-2
cdr3_nt: TGTGCCAGCAGCCCCTGGGCGGATACGCAGTATTTT
cdr3_aa: CASSPWADTQYF

clone_size: NA
j_call: TRBJ2-7
d_call: TRBD2
v_call: TRBV11-2
cdr3_nt: TGTGCCAAGAGCTTAGAAGCTAGCGGGAGCTGGGTCGAGCAGTACTTC
cdr3_aa: CAKSLEASGSWVEQYF

clone_size: NA
j_call: TRBJ1-1
d_call: NA
v_call: TRBV11-3
cdr3_nt: TGTGCCAACAGCTTAGCAGTTGACACTGAAGCTGTCTTT
cdr3_aa: CANSLAVDTEAVF

clone_size: NA
j_call: TRBJ2-1
d_call: NA
v_call: TRBV30
cdr3_nt: TGTGCCTGGAGGGAAGAGGCTAGCGACCCCTACAATGAGCAGTTATTC
cdr3_aa: CAWREEASDPYNEQLF

clone_size: NA
j_call: TRBJ2-1
d_call: NA
v_call: TRBV4-3
cdr3_nt: TGCGCCGGCAACCAAGATCCCTACTCAGAATACAATGAGCAGTTATTC
cdr3_aa: CAGNQDPYSEYNEQLF

clone_size: NA
j_call: TRBJ1-1
d_call: NA
v_call: TRBV4-1
cdr3_nt: TGCGCCAGCAGGTCTACTTGCATAGGGGTTGTGATTGATGAAGCTTTCTTT
cdr3_aa: CASRSTCIGVVIDEAFF

clone_size: NA
j_call: TRBJ1-2
d_call: TRBD1
v_call: TRBV6-2/TRBV6-3
cdr3_nt: TGTGCCAGCATTCAAACAGGGGCTGACTACACCTTC
cdr3_aa: CASIQTGADYTF

clone_size: NA
j_call: TRBJ2-2
d_call: TRBD1
v_call: TRBV4-1
cdr3_nt: TGTGCCAGCAGCCCCCAAACAGGGGTCCTAAACGCCGGGGAGCTGTTTTTT
cdr3_aa: CASSPQTGVLNAGELFF

clone_size: NA
j_call: TRBJ2-3
d_call: NA
v_call: TRBV11-1
cdr3_nt: TGTGCCAGCAGTTCTGGGGAAAGCTCTATTGGGGCCCGCACAGATATGCAGTATTTT
cdr3_aa: CASSSGESSIGARTDMQYF

clone_size: NA
j_call: TRBJ1-1
d_call: NA
v_call: TRBV4-1
cdr3_nt: TGCGCCAGCAGCCAAGTGTGGGACGCCACTGAAGCTTTCTTT
cdr3_aa: CASSQVWDATEAFF

clone_size: NA
j_call: TRBJ2-3
d_call: TRBD2
v_call: TRBV6-2/TRBV6-3
cdr3_nt: TGTGCCAGCACTTCGAGACTAGCGGGGACAAGTGCTAGCACAGATACACAGTATTTT
cdr3_aa: CASTSRLAGTSASTDTQYF

clone_size: NA
j_call: TRBJ2-3
d_call: TRBD2
v_call: TRBV29-1
cdr3_nt: TGCAGCGTCTCCGGGACTAGAGGTCGGGGAGACACGCAGTATTTT
cdr3_aa: CSVSGTRGRGDTQYF

clone_size: NA
j_call: TRBJ2-3
d_call: NA
v_call: TRBV29-1
cdr3_nt: TGCAGCGTTCAACGGGGGACCCCCACAGATACGCAGTATTTC
cdr3_aa: CSVQRGTPTDTQYF

clone_size: NA
j_call: TRBJ2-1
d_call: TRBD2
v_call: TRBV4-3
cdr3_nt: TGCGCCAGCAGCCAGGATCTAGCGGGATCTTCCTACAATGAGCAGTTCTTC
cdr3_aa: CASSQDLAGSSYNEQFF

clone_size: NA
j_call: TRBJ2-3
d_call: NA
v_call: TRBV29-1
cdr3_nt: TGCAGAGTTGTGGGGGGCTGGACAGATACGCACTATTTT
cdr3_aa: CRVVGGWTDTHYF

clone_size: few
j_call: TRBJ1-1
d_call: NA
v_call: TRBV2
cdr3_nt: TGTGCCGGTAACAGGGACCCGAACACTGAAGCTTTCTTT
cdr3_aa: CAGNRDPNTEAFF

clone_size: NA
j_call: TRBJ2-3
d_call: NA
v_call: TRBV6-1
cdr3_nt: TGTGTCAGCAGTGATTGGGCAGATACACAGTATTTT
cdr3_aa: CVSSDWADTQYF

clone_size: NA
j_call: TRBJ1-1
d_call: NA
v_call: TRBV6-1
cdr3_nt: TGTGCCAGCAGTCAGAGTATATGTACTGAAGCTTTCTTT
cdr3_aa: CASSQSICTEAFF

clone_size: NA
j_call: TRBJ2-2
d_call: TRBD2
v_call: TRBV11-2
cdr3_nt: TGTGCCATCAGCAAGAGCGGGACCCCCGAGGAGCTGTTTTTT
cdr3_aa: CAISKSGTPEELFF

clone_size: NA
j_call: TRBJ2-3
d_call: TRBD2
v_call: TRBV6-5
cdr3_nt: TGTGCCAGCAACCCAGGACTAGCGGGAAAAGATAGGCTGTATTTT
cdr3_aa: CASNPGLAGKDRLYF

clone_size: NA
j_call: TRBJ1-5
d_call: NA
v_call: TRBV5-6
cdr3_nt: TGTGCCAGCAGCTTGATGGATCAGCTCCAGCATTTT
cdr3_aa: CASSLMDQLQHF

clone_size: NA
j_call: TRBJ2-2
d_call: NA
v_call: TRBV29-1
cdr3_nt: TGCAGTGTTATGAGTAACACCGGGAAGCTGTTTTTT
cdr3_aa: CSVMSNTGKLFF

clone_size: once
j_call: TRBJ2-2
d_call: NA
v_call: TRBV11-3
cdr3_nt: TGTGCTAGCAGCTTGTCCCCCATGGGCGATGCGAAGCTGTTTTTT
cdr3_aa: CASSLSPMGDAKLFF

clone_size: NA
j_call: TRBJ1-1
d_call: NA
v_call: TRBV5-1
cdr3_nt: TGCGCCAGCAACTTGGGTCCTAGGCGGGGGGGAAACACTGAAGCTTTCTTT
cdr3_aa: CASNLGPRRGGNTEAFF

clone_size: NA
j_call: TRBJ2-1
d_call: TRBD2
v_call: TRBV4-1
cdr3_nt: TGCGCCAGCCCCAGAAGGGTAGCGGGAGGGCGTAGTGAGAAGTTCTTC
cdr3_aa: CASPRRVAGGRSEKFF

clone_size: NA
j_call: TRBJ2-2
d_call: TRBD2
v_call: TRBV11-2
cdr3_nt: TGTGCCAGCAGCCCTTCTAGCGGCGCGAACGCCGGGGAGCTGTTTTTT
cdr3_aa: CASSPSSGANAGELFF

clone_size: NA
j_call: TRBJ2-2
d_call: NA
v_call: TRBV29-1
cdr3_nt: TGTAGCATGCCTGAGGGGAGCGGGGAGCTGTTTTTT
cdr3_aa: CSMPEGSGELFF

clone_size: NA
j_call: TRBJ2-1
d_call: NA
v_call: TRBV28
cdr3_nt: TGTGCCAGCAGTACTTACAGTGAGCAGTTCTTC
cdr3_aa: CASSTYSEQFF

clone_size: NA
j_call: TRBJ2-7
d_call: NA
v_call: TRBV4-3
cdr3_nt: TGCGCCAGCAGCCAAGAGCTCACAGGTCGAATCTCCCATGAGCAGTACTTC
cdr3_aa: CASSQELTGRISHEQYF

clone_size: NA
j_call: TRBJ2-1
d_call: TRBD2
v_call: TRBV19
cdr3_nt: TGTGCCAGTAGTCCCCTGACTAGCCCCAGTTCCTATAATAAGCAGTTCTTC
cdr3_aa: CASSPLTSPSSYNKQFF

clone_size: NA
j_call: TRBJ2-7
d_call: NA
v_call: TRBV12-3/TRBV12-4
cdr3_nt: TGTGCCAGCAGTGGCGGCGTCGAGCGATACTTC
cdr3_aa: CASSGGVERYF

clone_size: NA
j_call: TRBJ2-6
d_call: TRBD1
v_call: TRBV11-2
cdr3_nt: TGTGCCGGCAGCATGGGGGGAGACAGGGGCATTTCCCTCTCTGGTTCCAACGTCCTGAGTTTC
cdr3_aa: CAGSMGGDRGISLSGSNVLSF

clone_size: NA
j_call: TRBJ2-1
d_call: NA
v_call: TRBV11-1
cdr3_nt: TGTGCCAGTAGTCCCCGGGTGACGGACTCCTACAATGAGCAGTTCTTC
cdr3_aa: CASSPRVTDSYNEQFF

clone_size: NA
j_call: TRBJ1-1
d_call: TRBD1
v_call: TRBV7-9
cdr3_nt: TGTGTCACCAGCTTACGGGACAGCGACACTGAAGCTTTCTTT
cdr3_aa: CVTSLRDSDTEAFF